The rows below give T cell receptor beta chains drawn from one sample of a study of shared clonotypes between healthy human individuals. TCRdb's table, derived via immunoSEQ multiplex PCR, lists solely in-frame clones and lacks some. The data show roughly 1,100,000 clones, approximately 70% seen once. The sample was memory CD4+ T cells sorted from blood. The receptors come from a man between 18 and 35 years old in good health. CDR3s include the opening cysteine and the closing phenylalanine or tryptophan. The order of the fields is V gene, D gene, J gene, clone size, CDR3 DNA, CDR3 protein. The D gene is left open where the match is weak. Clone size appears in some rows only: once, few, many, or a class for an expanded clone.

TRBV13	TRBD1	TRBJ1-1	NA	TGTGCCAGCGGCACAGGGGGCTACACTGAAGCTTTCTTT	CASGTGGYTEAFF
TRBV5-1	TRBD1	TRBJ2-3	NA	TGCGCCAGCAGCCCGGGGACAGTAATCACAGATACGCAGTATTTT	CASSPGTVITDTQYF
TRBV5-1	TRBD1	TRBJ1-1	few	TGCGCCAGCAGGATTCAGGGACAGCAGAACACTGAAGCTTTCTTT	CASRIQGQQNTEAFF
TRBV5-1	TRBD1	TRBJ1-1	NA	TGCGCCAGCAGCCCCCGACAGGGGTTGAACACTGAAGCTTTCTTT	CASSPRQGLNTEAFF
TRBV4-1	TRBD2	TRBJ2-2	NA	TGCGCCAGCAGCCAGCCCGGGGGGGTGGTGAACACCGGGGAGCTGTTTTTT	CASSQPGGVVNTGELFF
TRBV11-2	TRBD1	TRBJ1-6	NA	TGTGCCAGCAGCGCCGACAGGGGTATTTCACCCCTCCACTTT	CASSADRGISPLHF
TRBV28	NA	TRBJ2-7	NA	TGTGCCAGCAGCCGCGACACCGTCTCCTACGAGCAGTACTTC	CASSRDTVSYEQYF
TRBV6-6	NA	TRBJ2-1	NA	TGTGCCAGCAGCCGAGGGGCCCGGAAATACAATGAGCAGTTCTTC	CASSRGARKYNEQFF
TRBV9	TRBD1	TRBJ1-3	NA	TGTGCCAGCAGCCCATATGACAGGGGCTCTGGAAACACCATATATTTT	CASSPYDRGSGNTIYF
TRBV5-8	NA	TRBJ1-6	NA	TGTGCCAGCAGTCCGGATAGCTCCTATAATTCACCCCTCCACTTT	CASSPDSSYNSPLHF
TRBV30	NA	TRBJ1-1	NA	TGTCGCGGTATTTTGAACACTGAAGCTTTCTTT	CRGILNTEAFF
TRBV7-2	TRBD2	TRBJ2-5	NA	TGTGCCAGCAGCGTTCAGGGACTAGCGGGGGCAGAGACCCAGTACTTC	CASSVQGLAGAETQYF
TRBV7-2	TRBD1	TRBJ1-5	NA	TGTGCCAGCAGCTTGACAGGGAGGGTCCGTCAGCCCCAGCATTTT	CASSLTGRVRQPQHF
TRBV4-1	NA	TRBJ2-7	once	TGCGCCAGCAGCCACCTCCGGGATCACTACGAGCAGTACTTC	CASSHLRDHYEQYF
TRBV19	NA	TRBJ1-6	once	TGTGCCAGTAGTACCGGACAGCTAGATAATTCACCCCTCCACTTT	CASSTGQLDNSPLHF
TRBV9	TRBD2	TRBJ2-1	NA	TGTGCCAGCAGCCCGAGACTAGCGGGATCCTACAATGAGCAGTTCTTC	CASSPRLAGSYNEQFF
TRBV27	NA	TRBJ1-2	few	TGTGCCAGCAGTCTGACAGATATCTATGGCTACACCTTC	CASSLTDIYGYTF
TRBV30	NA	TRBJ2-1	NA	TGTGCCTGGAGCTTACGGGGTTCATCCTACAATGAGCAGTTCTTC	CAWSLRGSSYNEQFF
TRBV4-1	NA	TRBJ1-4	NA	TGCGCCAGCAGACCCCTCGACGGGGGGGATGAAAAACTGTTTTTT	CASRPLDGGDEKLFF
TRBV6-6	NA	TRBJ1-6	NA	TGTGCCAGCAGTTACGGGTCCTCAAGTCATTCACCCCTCCACTTT	CASSYGSSSHSPLHF
TRBV5-1	NA	TRBJ2-2	NA	TGCGCCAGCAGCATAGGACAGAAGACGAACACCGGGGAGCTGTTTTTT	CASSIGQKTNTGELFF
TRBV5-1	TRBD2	TRBJ2-5	NA	TGCGCCAGCAGCTTGGGACTAGCGGGAGGGTTCCAAGAGACCCAGTACTTC	CASSLGLAGGFQETQYF
TRBV4-1	NA	TRBJ1-4	few	TGCGCCAGCGGAGACAAGCTAGCAACTAATGAAAAACTGTTTTTT	CASGDKLATNEKLFF
TRBV1	NA	TRBJ2-1	NA	TGCACCAGGATTACTAGCGGGAGGGCCGATGCCTACAATGAGCAGTTCTTC	CTRITSGRADAYNEQFF
TRBV2	NA	TRBJ2-5	NA	TGTGCCAGCAGTCCCCTTCGTGAGAGTCGGGTAGAGACCCAGTACTTC	CASSPLRESRVETQYF
TRBV29-1	NA	TRBJ2-6	NA	TGCAGCGTTTCTACAGGGAGCGGGGCCAACGTCCTGACTTTC	CSVSTGSGANVLTF
TRBV5-6	TRBD1	TRBJ1-2	once	TGTGCCAGCAGCTTGTTGGGACAGGAGGGGTATGGCTACACCTTC	CASSLLGQEGYGYTF
TRBV5-1	NA	TRBJ2-1	NA	TGCGCCAGCAGCTTGAACGCTCTTCTTAACAATGAGCAGTTCTTC	CASSLNALLNNEQFF
TRBV5-8	NA	TRBJ1-1	once	TGTGCCAGCAGCTTTAGGACGATACAGGGGAACACTGAAGCTTTCTTT	CASSFRTIQGNTEAFF
TRBV2	NA	TRBJ2-3	NA	TGTGCCAGCAGGGGCATGACTTTCGCAGATACGCAGTATTTT	CASRGMTFADTQYF
TRBV10-1	NA	TRBJ1-5	once	TGCGCCAGCAGTTTGGGCCGGGATCAGCCCCAGCATTTT	CASSLGRDQPQHF
TRBV4-3	NA	TRBJ1-2	NA	TGCGCCAGCAGCCAAGGGCTAGAGAGCCACTATGGCTACACCTTC	CASSQGLESHYGYTF
TRBV6-5	NA	TRBJ2-7	NA	TGTGCCAGCACCCCACAGGGCTATCCCTACGAGCAGTACTTC	CASTPQGYPYEQYF
TRBV5-1	TRBD1	TRBJ1-4	NA	TGCGCCAGCAGCTTGTTCACAGGGGTTGATGAAAAACTGTTTTTT	CASSLFTGVDEKLFF
TRBV6-6	NA	TRBJ1-1	NA	TGTGCCAGCAGGGGGGGACAAGGGAACACTGAAGCTTTCTTT	CASRGGQGNTEAFF
TRBV6-5	TRBD1	TRBJ1-2	NA	TGTGCCAGCAGTACAAAGACAGGGGCCACCTCCGGCTACACCTTC	CASSTKTGATSGYTF
TRBV19	NA	TRBJ2-7	few	TGTGCCAGTAGTCCCCTCGGGGGCGCGTCCTACGAGCAGTACTTC	CASSPLGGASYEQYF
TRBV11-2	NA	TRBJ1-2	once	TGTGCCAGCAGCCCCGCCTGGACAGTGAACTATGGCTACACCTTC	CASSPAWTVNYGYTF
TRBV5-1	NA	TRBJ1-1	once	TGCGCCAGCAGCGTTCAAAGGGGCGTGAACACTGAAGCTTTCTTT	CASSVQRGVNTEAFF
TRBV10-3	NA	TRBJ2-6	NA	TGTGCCATCAGTGGGGTTGGGGCCAACGTCCTGACTTTC	CAISGVGANVLTF
TRBV7-9	TRBD1	TRBJ2-7	NA	TGTGCCAGCAGCCTACAGGGGGCGGACGAGCAGTACTTC	CASSLQGADEQYF
TRBV4-3	NA	TRBJ2-2	NA	TGCGCCAGCAACCCGGGAACACCGAACACCGGGGAGCTGTTTTTT	CASNPGTPNTGELFF
TRBV7-7	TRBD2	TRBJ2-5	NA	TGTGCTAGCAGCTTAGCGGGGAGCGGGGAGACCCAGTACTTC	CASSLAGSGETQYF
TRBV25-1	TRBD1	TRBJ2-7	NA	TGTGCCAGCAGTAAACAGGGGCTCGAGCAGTACTTC	CASSKQGLEQYF
TRBV4-2	NA	TRBJ2-5	NA	TGTGCCAGCAGCCAAGATCGGGAGACCCAGTACTTC	CASSQDRETQYF
TRBV7-9	NA	TRBJ2-3	NA	TGTGCCAGCAGTCAAACAGATACGCAGTATTTT	CASSQTDTQYF
TRBV7-9	NA	TRBJ1-6	NA	TGTGCCAGCAGCTCCCCGGGTGGGCAGGGTAATAATTCACCCCTCCACTTT	CASSSPGGQGNNSPLHF
TRBV5-1	TRBD2	TRBJ2-3	NA	TGCGCCAGCAGCGGTGGGACTAGCGGGGCGGATACGCAGTATTTT	CASSGGTSGADTQYF
TRBV2	TRBD2	TRBJ2-2	NA	TGTGCCAGCAGTGAAGCGCTTCCTAGCGGGATAGCCGGGGAGCTGTTTTTT	CASSEALPSGIAGELFF
TRBV19	TRBD1	TRBJ2-6	NA	TGTGCCAGTAGTATTGACAGGGTTGGGGCCAACGTCCTGACTTTC	CASSIDRVGANVLTF
TRBV9	NA	TRBJ1-6	many	TGTGCCAGCAGCCCCACACAGGGTCGGAATTCACCCCTCCACTTT	CASSPTQGRNSPLHF
TRBV19	NA	TRBJ1-5	NA	TGTGCCAGTAGTTATGCTTGGGGGGGAGATCAGCCCCAGCATTTT	CASSYAWGGDQPQHF
TRBV7-2	TRBD2	TRBJ2-5	NA	TGTGCCAGCAGCTCAAGACCGGGACTAGCGGGAGAGAAGGAGACCCAGTACTTC	CASSSRPGLAGEKETQYF
TRBV28	TRBD1	TRBJ1-2	few	TGTGCCAGCAGCGACAGGGGGCGCGATGGCTACACCTTC	CASSDRGRDGYTF
TRBV6-1	NA	TRBJ2-7	few	TGTGCCAGCATCTTGACCGGTATGGGGCACGAGCAGTACTTC	CASILTGMGHEQYF
TRBV5-1	TRBD1	TRBJ2-5	NA	TGCGCCAGCAGCTTGGGAGGGACAGGGAGGGACGAGACCCAGTACTTC	CASSLGGTGRDETQYF
TRBV27	TRBD1	TRBJ2-5	few	TGTGCCAGCAGTTTAAAGGGGGCGACTTTCAGGGAGTACTTC	CASSLKGATFREYF
TRBV6-5	NA	TRBJ2-7	NA	TGTGCCAGCAGTCTAGACCAGGGTAACTACGAGCAGTACTTC	CASSLDQGNYEQYF
TRBV15	NA	TRBJ1-5	NA	TGTGCCACCAGCAGAGTCGCGGCCGGCAATCAGCCCCAGCATTTT	CATSRVAAGNQPQHF
TRBV6-6	NA	TRBJ1-1	NA	TGTGCCAGCACCCGGCCGGGGGGGGACACTGAAGCTTTCTTT	CASTRPGGDTEAFF